A selection of T cell receptor beta chains follows, all from one sample in a study of long-term antiretroviral therapy in people with HIV. Repertoires were generated with immunoSEQ multiplex PCR, while TCRdb's copy carries only in-frame clones and drops some. The sample lists 26,000 or so clones, roughly 92% occurring once. The source material was unsorted PBMCs, sampled 6.2 years after starting antiretroviral therapy. The receptors were sampled from a man between 40 and 49 years old with HIV. Each CDR3 is given with its conserved first and last residue. D genes are given only for firm matches.

V gene	D gene	J gene	CDR3 DNA	CDR3 protein
TRBV10-1	-	TRBJ2-1	TGCGCCAGCAGTGAAGGTTTTAATGAGCAGTTCTTC	CASSEGFNEQFF
TRBV30	-	TRBJ1-1	TGTGCCTGGAGCGGTCACGAAGAAGCTTTCTTT	CAWSGHEEAFF
TRBV9	TRBD2	TRBJ2-7	TGTGCCAGCAGCACCTTCCCCACTAGCGGGAGATACGAGCAGTACTTC	CASSTFPTSGRYEQYF
TRBV28	-	TRBJ2-7	TGTGCCAGCAGTTCTGCCCCTCGGGGGTACGAGCAGTACTTC	CASSSAPRGYEQYF
TRBV2	-	TRBJ2-3	TGTGCCAGCAGTGAACCAAGCCAGTACACTACGCAGTATTTT	CASSEPSQYTTQYF
TRBV5-1	TRBD2	TRBJ2-7	TGCGCCAGCAGCGCCGCCCAAGCGGGAGGGCCACCCTACGAGCAGTACTTC	CASSAAQAGGPPYEQYF
TRBV5-1	TRBD2	TRBJ2-5	TGCGCCAGCAGCTTGGAACTAGCGGGAGAGACCCAGTACTTC	CASSLELAGETQYF
TRBV7-3	TRBD1	TRBJ1-2	TGTGCCAGCAGCTTGGAGGGGGCGAGTGGCTACACCTTC	CASSLEGASGYTF
TRBV2	-	TRBJ1-4	TGTGCCAGCAGGCGGGAGGGGTTTGAAAAACTGTTTTTT	CASRREGFEKLFF
TRBV28	-	TRBJ2-7	TGTGCCAGCAGCATTAATCACTACGAGCAGTACTTC	CASSINHYEQYF